A single sample gave rise to the 24 T cell receptor beta chains below, sequenced in a study of glioma-infiltrating T cells after dendritic cell vaccination (dated by TCRdb to about 2016). Libraries were constructed by the immunoSEQ multiplex PCR assay. TCRdb limited this immuneACCESS table to in-frame rearrangements with V and J called. A share of clones is missing; checked studies link under half to unresolved V genes, and the rest is unexplained. The sample includes 20,000 to 30,000 clones, with around 92% observed a single time. In total, the top ten clones hold around 2.9% of the sample. The sample's time point label, in plain terms: after dendritic cell vaccination, including at tumor progression/relapse. This material consisted of blood, taken after dendritic cell vaccination. The receptors shown here come from a human donor with glioblastoma.

The V gene is TRBV5-1, the J gene TRBJ2-7; 12 bases are a match to TRBD1. The CDR3 is 14 residues long. J lost 5 bases, V lost 5 bases, and 5 bases had no gene match. In germline, CDR1 is SGHRS, CDR2 YFSETQ. In DNA form, the CDR3 reads TGCGCCAGCAGTCGCGGGACAGGGGGCGACGAGCAGTACTTC. Translated: CASSRGTGGDEQYF.

The chain links TRBV9 to TRBJ1-6, with 11 bases fitting TRBD1. The CDR3 spans 15 residues. V lost 0 bases and J lost 9; bases outside the gene matches: 2. CDR1 and CDR2 from the germline V gene are SGDLS and YYNGEE. The CDR3 region is CASSVEGQGVSPLHF. CDR3 nucleotides: TGTGCCAGCAGCGTAGAGGGACAGGGGGTTTCACCCCTCCACTTT.

The chain recombines TRBV7-2 with TRBJ2-7; 7 positions agree with TRBD2. Germline loops: CDR1 SGHTA, CDR2 FQGNSA. V shed 6 bases, J shed 5 bases, and the junction held 7 bases outside the gene matches. This CDR3 is built from 13 residues. The CDR3 here is CASSSREDDEQYF. For the CDR3, the DNA is TGTGCCAGCAGTTCACGGGAGGACGACGAGCAGTACTTC.

The sample holds one count of this clone. This chain uses TRBV5-8 with TRBJ2-1; maybe TRBD2 (5 bases). Germline V gene data show CDR1 as SGHTS and CDR2 as YDEGEE. CDR3 length equals 20 residues. V was trimmed by 9 bases and J by 9 bases, leaving 40 bases between them. CDR3 coding DNA: TGTGCCATCGAAGGAGCGGTTCGGGGAACACCCACTAGATTTCTGTCTGAGCAGTTCTTC. Its protein is CAIEGAVRGTPTRFLSEQFF.

The chain recombines TRBV11-2 with TRBJ1-2; the D is unclear. Per the germline V gene, CDR1 is SGHAT and CDR2 is FQNNGV. V was clipped by 2 bases and J by 4 bases, with 11 bases between them. The CDR3 is 14 residues long. This CDR3 is CASSLTTDGYGYTF. The DNA for the CDR3 is TGTGCCAGCAGCTTAACGACTGATGGCTATGGCTACACCTTC.

This chain connects TRBV10-3 to TRBJ2-7; the D gene is possibly TRBD2 (6 bases). V shed 7 bases and J shed 1 base, with 11 bases lying between them. CDR1 and CDR2 (germline): ENHRY, SYGVKD. The CDR3 totals 13 residues. The CDR3 reads CAINPGDSYEQYF. CDR3 nucleotides: TGTGCCATCAACCCGGGGGATTCCTACGAGCAGTACTTC.

This clone was seen only a few times. Other DNA sequences of this sample code for an identical CDR3. The chain employs TRBV18 and TRBJ2-2; TRBD1 agrees at 7 bases. The CDR3 sequence is 15 residues long. Germline CDR1 is KGHSH and CDR2 is LQKENI. J gave up 1 base and V 5 bases, and 4 bases lay outside the gene matches. The CDR3 spells CASSSGQVNTGELFF. The CDR3, as DNA: TGTGCCAGCTCATCAGGACAGGTGAACACCGGGGAGCTGTTTTTT.

This rearrangement joins TRBV2 to TRBJ2-1; 8 positions agree with TRBD2. V trimming: 8 bases; J trimming: 15 bases; junction bases outside the gene matches: 18. CDR1 is SNHLY and CDR2 is FYNNEI in the germline V gene. The CDR3 loop spans 14 amino acids. CDR3 protein: CASGTREGGAMSFF. CDR3 nucleotide sequence: TGTGCCAGCGGGACTAGAGAGGGAGGGGCTATGTCGTTCTTC. The full variable domain, in which reference TRBV2 and TRBJ2-1 provide the parts outside the CDR3, is EPEVTQTPSHQVTQMGQEVILRCVPISNHLYFYWYRQILGQKVEFLVSFYNNEISEKSEIFDDQFSVERPDGSNFTLKIRSTKLEDSAMYFCASGTREGGAMSFFGPGTRLTVL.

This chain joins TRBV4-1 and TRBJ1-1; weak D call: TRBD1 (6 bases). Germline V gives CDR1 MGHRA, CDR2 YSYEKL. The ends were cut back, 1 base at V and 6 bases at J, with 12 bases in the middle. CDR3 length equals 14 residues. The CDR3 reads CASSQGQGFAEAFF. In DNA form, the CDR3 reads TGCGCCAGCAGCCAAGGGCAGGGGTTTGCTGAAGCTTTCTTT.

This rearrangement joins TRBV10-3 to TRBJ1-1; maybe TRBD1 (6 bases). Germline V gene lookup returns CDR1 ENHRY and CDR2 SYGVKD. The CDR3 extends over 13 amino acids. V lost 3 bases and J 5 bases, leaving 10 bases between the germline ends. The CDR3 sequence: CAISEAGETEAFF. The CDR3 bases are TGTGCCATCAGTGAAGCAGGGGAAACTGAAGCTTTCTTT.

The CDR3 is CASSEIWRGNEKLFF. The CDR3 bases are TGTGCCAGCAGTGAAATCTGGCGGGGTAATGAAAAACTGTTTTTT. The chain employs TRBV6-1 and TRBJ1-4; D gene uncertain. The germline V gene encodes CDR1 MNHNS and CDR2 SASEGT. The germline V and J ends were trimmed by 2 bases and 4 bases, with 11 bases remaining between them. The CDR3 consists of 15 residues.

The V call is TRBV5-5, the J call TRBJ2-7, with 12 bases matching TRBD2. There are 15 residues in the CDR3. V shed 4 bases and J 7 bases; nucleotides not matched to a gene: 9. Germline V lookup: CDR1 SGHKS, CDR2 YYEKEE (reference sequence). Here the CDR3 DNA reads TGTGCCAGCAGCCTTCTAGCGGGGGGGCCCGGGGAGCAGTACTTC. It is translated as CASSLLAGGPGEQYF.

This clone appeared once. The CDR3 spells CASGTGQETQYF. DNA for the CDR3: TGTGCCAGCGGCACAGGCCAAGAGACCCAGTACTTC. V usage is TRBV2 and J usage is TRBJ2-5; TRBD1 might be the D (5 bases). CDR1 and CDR2 from the germline V gene are SNHLY and FYNNEI. V was pared by 8 bases and J by 1 base, with 8 bases between. The CDR3 loop spans 12 amino acids.

This sequence joins TRBV5-1 and TRBJ2-5, with TRBD2 identical over 8 bases. This CDR3 region has 17 residues. Germline V gives CDR1 SGHRS, CDR2 YFSETQ. The junction had 11 bases not matched to a gene; V was cut back by 0 bases and J by 4 bases. The CDR3 region has the DNA TGCGCCAGCAGCTTGGTCATTCGCGGGGGGTCCCCAGAGACCCAGTACTTC. Amino acid sequence: CASSLVIRGGSPETQYF.

The V gene is TRBV6-5, the J gene TRBJ2-7; D possibly corresponds to TRBD1 (6 bases). The CDR3 loop spans 15 amino acids. Germline V gene data show CDR1 as MNHEY and CDR2 as SVGAGI. Between the trimmed V and J ends, which lost 4 bases and 3 bases, there was a span of 16 bases. In DNA, the CDR3 is TGTGCCAGCAGTTCCCCGAGGGGGACCATCTACGAGCAGTACTTC. Its translation is CASSSPRGTIYEQYF.

V is TRBV19 and J is TRBJ2-7, with 7 nucleotides matching TRBD1. CDR3 length equals 14 residues. Per the germline V gene, CDR1 is LNHDA and CDR2 is SQIVND (reference sequence). J gave up 2 bases and V 4 bases, and 5 bases lay outside the gene matches. CDR3 amino acids: CASSNEGAAYEQYF. In nucleotides, the CDR3 is TGTGCCAGTAGTAATGAGGGGGCGGCCTACGAGCAGTACTTC.

The CDR3 region is CASTISGGRGGELFF. Written as DNA, the CDR3 is TGTGCCAGCACCATCTCAGGGGGACGGGGCGGGGAGCTGTTTTTT. This chain connects TRBV7-2 to TRBJ2-2; 7 positions agree with TRBD1. The CDR3 contains 15 residues. Germline CDR1 is SGHTA and CDR2 is FQGNSA. Losses at the gene ends were 7 bases for V and 7 bases for J; bases not matched to a gene: 12. Combining the CDR3 with reference TRBV7-2 and TRBJ2-2 gives the whole variable domain GAGVSQSPSNKVTEKGKDVELRCDPISGHTALYWYRQSLGQGLEFLIYFQGNSAPDKSGLPSDRFSAERTGGSVSTLTIQRTQQEDSAVYLCASTISGGRGGELFFGEGSRLTVL.

The V gene is TRBV6-1, the J gene TRBJ1-5, with a tentative D call TRBD1 (5 bases). V was pared by 4 bases and J by 3 bases, with 19 bases between. Germline lookup yields CDR1 MNHNS and CDR2 SASEGT. The CDR3 runs to 17 residues. The CDR3 sequence: CASSGPRAGRVNQPQHF. For the CDR3, the DNA is TGTGCCAGCAGTGGGCCTCGCGCAGGGCGCGTCAATCAGCCCCAGCATTTT.

There are a few counts of this clone. The chain combines TRBV30 with TRBJ1-2; D ambiguous. V was pared by 7 bases and J by 6 bases, with 3 bases between. CDR3 length: 8 amino acids. Germline V gene sequence: CDR1 GTSNPN, CDR2 SVGIG (reference sequence). CDR3 nucleotide sequence: TGTGCCTATAATGGCTACACCTTC. Its translation is CAYNGYTF.

CDR3 in amino acids: CASSTGTNEKLFF. CDR3 nucleotide sequence: TGTGCCAGCAGTACAGGGACTAATGAAAAACTGTTTTTT. This chain uses TRBV6-5 with TRBJ1-4; D perhaps matches TRBD1 (6 bases). Germline V gene data show CDR1 as MNHEY and CDR2 as SVGAGI. CDR3 length: 13 amino acids. Trimming stripped 5 bases from V and 2 bases from J, with 6 bases between.

This chain uses TRBV5-1 with TRBJ2-7; D is unclear. CDR1 is SGHRS and CDR2 is YFSETQ in the germline V gene. The CDR3 spans 13 residues. V shed 0 bases and J shed 6 bases, with 10 bases lying between them. The CDR3 coding sequence is TGCGCCAGCAGCTTGGAGGCGGTGGGCGAGCAGTACTTC. The encoded protein is CASSLEAVGEQYF.

J is TRBJ1-3 and V is TRBV5-6; possibly TRBD1 for D (5 bases). Per the germline V gene, CDR1 is SGHDT and CDR2 is YYEEEE. Trimming pared 4 bases from V and 0 bases from J, leaving 17 bases between. The CDR3 length is 17 residues. The CDR3 spells CASSRRGGVPSGNTIYF. As DNA, the CDR3 is TGTGCCAGCAGCCGCCGGGGGGGGGTGCCCTCTGGAAACACCATATATTTT.

This rearrangement joins TRBV4-2 to TRBJ2-5, with D possibly being TRBD2 (5 bases). CDR1 LGHNA and CDR2 YNFKEQ come from the germline V gene. The CDR3 runs to 15 residues. Trimming took off 1 base at V and 5 bases at J, with 14 bases between the two ends. CDR3 sequence reads: CASSQGPSTRETQYF. CDR3 DNA: TGTGCCAGCAGCCAAGGTCCTAGTACTAGGGAGACCCAGTACTTC.

The chain carries TRBV15 and TRBJ2-4; 8 nucleotides align to TRBD2. V gave up 0 bases and J gave up 6 bases; unmatched junction bases: 7. The CDR3 contains 16 residues. CDR1 is LNHNV and CDR2 is YYDKDF in the germline V gene (reference sequence). In nucleotides, the CDR3 is TGTGCCACCAGCAGAGATAGCAGCGGGGGTGGAAACATTCAGTACTTC. Translation: CATSRDSSGGGNIQYF.